This T cell receptor beta chain comes out of a study of glioma-infiltrating T cells. Study conclusions and caveats: Non-neoplastic patients had below-expected tissue-blood divergence, while all gliomas exceeded expectation.

This clonotype was observed a handful of times. The antigen is unknown. The iRepertoire nested amplicon-rescue multiplex PCR amplified TCR alpha and beta CDR3s from RNA. Tissue mRNA or PBMC total RNA, about 90-400 ng, went into one-step reverse transcription and amplification. Via MiXCR, TCRdb re-called the multiplex PCR reads, giving one row per CDR3 protein. The table shows about 140,000 distinct CDR3 sequences, with 35% to 50% occurring only once. Germline values: CDR1 DFQATT, CDR2 SNEGSKA (reference sequence). Trimming shortened V by 5 bases and J by 2 bases, and 18 bases separated the two germline ends. The CDR3 spans 15 residues.

The rearrangement links TRBV20-1 to TRBJ2-5, with a weak D call TRBD2 (6 bases). The clonotype was recovered from a human donor with low-grade glioma or glioblastoma, undergoing nonglioma brain surgery, or in good health (not recorded which). The sample consisted of glioma tissue, nonneoplastic brain tissue, or PBMCs (not recorded which). Here the CDR3 DNA reads TGCAGTGCTTCGCGATCTTCCGGACTACAAGAGACCCAGTACTTC. This translates into CSASRSSGLQETQYF.